This TCR beta chain was documented in a study of human T cells and chemical hapten exposure. In this sample, this clonotype turned up a few times. Unfractionated whole blood was the source of the extracted total RNA. The CDR3 covers 15 residues. Trimming pared 5 bases from V and 2 bases from J, leaving 15 bases between. Germline-derived CDR1 and CDR2 are MNHEY and SVGAGI. MiXCR was run by TCRdb on the 5' RACE reads, yielding one entry per CDR3 protein. The repertoire holds more than 60,000 distinct CDR3 sequences, with about a sixth as singletons. The chain recombines TRBV6-5 with TRBJ1-1; the D gene is possibly TRBD1 (6 bases). The receptor was isolated from a female donor in good health. The CDR3 is CASSIRGGRNTEAFF. CDR3 sequence (DNA): TGTGCCAGCAGTATACGAGGGGGACGAAACACTGAAGCTTTCTTT.